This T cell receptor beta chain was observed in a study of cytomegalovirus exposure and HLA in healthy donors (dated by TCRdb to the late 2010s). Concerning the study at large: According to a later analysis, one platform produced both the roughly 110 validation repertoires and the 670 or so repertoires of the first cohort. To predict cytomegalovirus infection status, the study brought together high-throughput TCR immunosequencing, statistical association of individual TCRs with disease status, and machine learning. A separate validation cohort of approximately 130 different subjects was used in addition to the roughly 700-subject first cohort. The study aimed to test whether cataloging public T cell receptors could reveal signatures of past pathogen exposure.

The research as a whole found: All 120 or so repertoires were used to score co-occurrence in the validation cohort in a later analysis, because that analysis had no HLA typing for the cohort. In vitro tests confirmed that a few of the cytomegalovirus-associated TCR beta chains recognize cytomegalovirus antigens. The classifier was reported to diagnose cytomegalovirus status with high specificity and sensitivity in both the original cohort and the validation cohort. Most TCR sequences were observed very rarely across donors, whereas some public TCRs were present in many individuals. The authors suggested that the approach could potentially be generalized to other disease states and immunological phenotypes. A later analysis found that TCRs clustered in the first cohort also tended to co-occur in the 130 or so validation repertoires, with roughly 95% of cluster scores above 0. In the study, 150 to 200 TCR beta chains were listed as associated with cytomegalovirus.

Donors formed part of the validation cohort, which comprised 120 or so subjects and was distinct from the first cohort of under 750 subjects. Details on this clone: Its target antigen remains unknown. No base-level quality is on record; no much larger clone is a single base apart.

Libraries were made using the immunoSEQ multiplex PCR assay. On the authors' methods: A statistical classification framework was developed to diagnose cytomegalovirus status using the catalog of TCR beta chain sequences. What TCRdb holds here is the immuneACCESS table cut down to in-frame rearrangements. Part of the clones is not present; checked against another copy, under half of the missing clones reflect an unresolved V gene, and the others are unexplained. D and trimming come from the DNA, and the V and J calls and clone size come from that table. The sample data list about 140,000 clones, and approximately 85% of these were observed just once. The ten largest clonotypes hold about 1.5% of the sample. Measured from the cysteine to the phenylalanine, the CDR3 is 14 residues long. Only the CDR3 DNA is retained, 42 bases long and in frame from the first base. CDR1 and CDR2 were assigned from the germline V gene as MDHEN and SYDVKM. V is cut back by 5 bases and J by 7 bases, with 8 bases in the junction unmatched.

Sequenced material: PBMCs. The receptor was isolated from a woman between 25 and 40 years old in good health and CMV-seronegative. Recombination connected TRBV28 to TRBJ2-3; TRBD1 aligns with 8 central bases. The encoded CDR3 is CASSGGTGLNTQYF. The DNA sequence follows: TGTGCCAGCAGTGGTGGGACAGGCCTGAATACGCAGTATTTT.